This T cell receptor beta chain was found in a study of cytomegalovirus exposure and HLA in healthy donors. Study results and limitations: Later on, a genetic analysis was performed. It linked a missense variant in DCLRE1C with V- and J-gene trimming of TCR beta. Among the sequence variants, a highly shared cluster was likely an artifact of sequencing.

The PCR was carried out with 60 Vbeta primers and 13 Jbeta primers. The method was immunoSEQ multiplex PCR; TCRdb's version includes in-frame clones alone and lacks a portion of them. The repertoire holds 180,000 or so clones, with approximately 79% as singletons. Remarks on this clone: No antigen is known for it.

The CDR3 sequence is 15 residues long. J lost 4 bases, V lost 3 bases, and 6 bases had no gene match. Per the germline V gene, CDR1 is SGHDN and CDR2 is FVKESK. The receptor was isolated from a man aged 35 to 55 in good health and CMV-seropositive. This sequence joins TRBV14 and TRBJ1-1; 9 bases align to TRBD1. Sequenced material: PBMCs. In DNA form, the CDR3 reads TGTGCCAGCAGCCAGGGACAGGGTATTTTCACTGAAGCTTTCTTT. Amino acid sequence: CASSQGQGIFTEAFF.